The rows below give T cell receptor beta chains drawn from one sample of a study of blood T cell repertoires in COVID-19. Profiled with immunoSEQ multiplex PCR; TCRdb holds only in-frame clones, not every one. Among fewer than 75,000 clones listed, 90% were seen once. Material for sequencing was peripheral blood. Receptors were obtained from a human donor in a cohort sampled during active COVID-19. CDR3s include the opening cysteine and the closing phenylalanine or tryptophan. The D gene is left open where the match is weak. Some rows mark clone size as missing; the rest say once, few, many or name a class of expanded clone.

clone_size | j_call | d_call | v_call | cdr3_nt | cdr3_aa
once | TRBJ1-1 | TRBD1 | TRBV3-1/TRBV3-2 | TGTGCCAGCAGCCGACACAGGGGAGACACTGAAGCTTTCTTT | CASSRHRGDTEAFF
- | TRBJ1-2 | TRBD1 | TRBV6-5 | TGTGCCAGCAGCCTGGACAGGGCCGCTGGCTACACCTTC | CASSLDRAAGYTF
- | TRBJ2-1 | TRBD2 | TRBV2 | TGTGCCAGCACTGCAGCGGGAGCTCACAATGAGCAGTTCTTC | CASTAAGAHNEQFF
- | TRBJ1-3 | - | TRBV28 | TGTGCCAGCAGTCTATCCGACAGGTCCTCTGGAAACACCATATATTTT | CASSLSDRSSGNTIYF
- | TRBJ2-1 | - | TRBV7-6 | TGTGCCAGCAGCTTAGTCTGGCGGGCGAGCTCCTACAATGAGCAGTTCTTC | CASSLVWRASSYNEQFF
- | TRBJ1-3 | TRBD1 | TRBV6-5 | TGTGCCAGCAGTAACTTGGGACAGGGGGTCGGAAACACCATATATTTT | CASSNLGQGVGNTIYF
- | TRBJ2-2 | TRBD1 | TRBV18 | TGTGCCAGCTCACCGATACAGGGGTCTGGCGACACCGGGGAGCTGTTTTTT | CASSPIQGSGDTGELFF
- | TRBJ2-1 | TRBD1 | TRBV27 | TGTGCCCCCTGGGGACAGGGCGATGAGCAGTTCTTC | CAPWGQGDEQFF
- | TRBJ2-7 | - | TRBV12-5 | TGTGCTAGTGGTTTGTACTCCGGGTACGGGAGCTCCTACGAGCAGTACTTC | CASGLYSGYGSSYEQYF
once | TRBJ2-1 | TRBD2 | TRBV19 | TGTGCCAGTAGTGTATCCGGGACTAGCGGGAGTATGAATGAGCAGTTCTTC | CASSVSGTSGSMNEQFF
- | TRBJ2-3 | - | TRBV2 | TGTGCCAGCCGGGGGACGGGGAGAATCACAGATACGCAGTATTTT | CASRGTGRITDTQYF
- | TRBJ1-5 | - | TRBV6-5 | TGTGCCAGCGGGGGCAGAGGGAATCAGCCCCAGCATTTT | CASGGRGNQPQHF
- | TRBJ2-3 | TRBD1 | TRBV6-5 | TGTGCCAGCAGTTACTCCGGACAGGGGCGGACAGATACGCAGTATTTT | CASSYSGQGRTDTQYF
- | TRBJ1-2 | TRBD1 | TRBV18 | TGTGCCAGCTCACCGGCGACAGGGGGAGCTAACTATGGCTACACCTTC | CASSPATGGANYGYTF
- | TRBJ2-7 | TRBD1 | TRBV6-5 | TGTGCCAGCATCCGGGACAGGGGCGTCGGGGAGCAGTACTTC | CASIRDRGVGEQYF
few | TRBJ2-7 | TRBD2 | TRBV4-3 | TGCGCCAGCAGCCAGACTAGCGGGAGCTCCTACGAGCAGTACTTC | CASSQTSGSSYEQYF
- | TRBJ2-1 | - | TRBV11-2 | TGTGCCAGCAGCTTAGCCCCTAGCGTAGACAATGAGCAGTTCTTC | CASSLAPSVDNEQFF
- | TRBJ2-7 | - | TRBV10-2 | TGCGCCAGCAGTGAGGCGGGGAGCTCCTACGAGCAGTACTTC | CASSEAGSSYEQYF
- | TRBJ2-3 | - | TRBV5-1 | TGCGCCAGCAGCCTTCAGACAGGTAGTGCAGATACGCAGTATTTT | CASSLQTGSADTQYF
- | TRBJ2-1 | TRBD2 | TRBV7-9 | TGTGCCAGCAGCCGGACTAGCGGGGCCTACGAGCAGTTCTTC | CASSRTSGAYEQFF
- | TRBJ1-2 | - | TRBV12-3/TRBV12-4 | TGTGCCAGCAAGCAACGGGGCTATGGCTACACCTTC | CASKQRGYGYTF
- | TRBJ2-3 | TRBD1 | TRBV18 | TGTGCCAGCTCCGGGACAGGCACAGATACGCAGTATTTT | CASSGTGTDTQYF